These T cell receptor beta chains were read from a single sample in a study of cytomegalovirus exposure and HLA in healthy donors. Assay used: immunoSEQ multiplex PCR; TCRdb lists only in-frame clones, some missing. The sample has 200,000 or so clones, around four fifths seen once. Sequences were obtained from PBMCs. These receptors all come from a man aged 45-60 years in good health and CMV-seronegative. The CDR3 runs from the conserved cysteine through the conserved F or W. D genes are given only for firm matches. The size field is filled for only some rows; it gives once, few, many or a size class.

>once|TRBV19|TRBJ2-7|NA
CASSHRVSYEQYF
TGTGCCAGTAGTCACAGGGTCTCCTACGAGCAGTACTTC
>few|TRBV7-8|TRBJ2-3|TRBD2
CASSPPFLREGGDTQYF
TGTGCCAGCAGCCCCCCGTTTTTGCGGGAGGGGGGAGATACGCAGTATTTT
>NA|TRBV6-5|TRBJ2-7|NA
CASSPAGTNSYEQYF
TGTGCCAGCAGTCCAGCAGGGACAAACTCCTACGAGCAGTACTTC
>NA|TRBV14|TRBJ1-4|NA
CASSQVGTYEKLFF
TGTGCCAGCAGCCAAGTCGGGACATATGAAAAACTGTTTTTT
>NA|TRBV7-9|TRBJ2-5|TRBD1
CASSRGQFETQYF
TGTGCCAGCAGCAGGGGGCAATTTGAGACCCAGTACTTC
>NA|TRBV28|TRBJ1-2|TRBD1
CAALWGDRANYGYTF
TGTGCCGCTCTATGGGGGGACAGGGCTAACTATGGCTACACCTTC
>NA|TRBV18|TRBJ1-1|NA
CASSPRQTQMLDTEAFF
TGTGCCAGCTCACCTCGTCAGACACAGATGTTGGACACTGAAGCTTTCTTT
>NA|TRBV27|TRBJ2-5|NA
CATALRGTQETQYF
TGTGCCACCGCTTTGCGAGGTACTCAAGAGACCCAGTACTTC
>NA|TRBV14|TRBJ2-7|TRBD2
CASSQGLAGWNEQYF
TGTGCCAGCAGCCAAGGGTTAGCGGGATGGAACGAGCAGTACTTC
>NA|TRBV28|TRBJ1-4|NA
CASSFYGNEKLFF
TGTGCCAGCAGTTTTTACGGTAATGAAAAACTGTTTTTT
>once|TRBV7-3|TRBJ2-5|NA
CASSLSGVQETQYF
TGTGCCAGCAGCTTAAGCGGAGTTCAAGAGACCCAGTACTTC
>NA|TRBV9|TRBJ1-4|TRBD1
CASSEYRGAEKLFF
TGTGCCAGCAGCGAATACAGGGGGGCTGAAAAACTGTTTTTT
>NA|TRBV30|TRBJ2-7|TRBD1
CAWSKGQGRYEQYF
TGTGCCTGGAGTAAGGGACAGGGGCGATACGAGCAGTACTTC
>NA|TRBV9|TRBJ2-1|TRBD2
CASSTAPSGGYNEQFF
TGTGCCAGCAGCACAGCACCTAGCGGGGGTTACAATGAGCAGTTCTTC
>NA|TRBV14|TRBJ2-2|TRBD2
CASSQVGGAGAPGELFF
TGTGCCAGCAGCCAAGTGGGGGGAGCGGGAGCCCCCGGGGAGCTGTTTTTT
>NA|TRBV28|TRBJ1-1|NA
CASSFFGTANTEAFF
TGTGCCAGCAGTTTTTTTGGGACTGCGAACACTGAAGCTTTCTTT
>NA|TRBV28|TRBJ1-5|TRBD1
CASSLTGSNQPQHF
TGTGCCAGCAGTCTGACAGGGAGCAATCAGCCCCAGCATTTT
>NA|TRBV7-9|TRBJ1-5|NA
CSSSLTSGGSNQPQHF
TGTTCCAGCAGCTTAACTTCCGGGGGGAGCAATCAGCCCCAGCATTTT
>NA|TRBV19|TRBJ2-1|NA
CASSIAGSSYNEQFF
TGTGCCAGTAGTATAGCAGGAAGCTCCTACAATGAGCAGTTCTTC
>NA|TRBV27|TRBJ2-7|TRBD2
CASSPTGGYEQYF
TGTGCCAGCAGTCCGACGGGGGGCTACGAGCAGTACTTC
>NA|TRBV6-5|TRBJ1-1|NA
CASSWRAINTEAFF
TGTGCCAGCAGTTGGAGAGCCATAAACACTGAAGCTTTCTTT
>NA|TRBV6-6|TRBJ2-2|TRBD2
CASSWTAGGPHGELFF
TGTGCCAGCAGTTGGACAGCGGGAGGGCCCCACGGGGAGCTGTTTTTT
>few|TRBV29-1|TRBJ2-5|NA
CSVLSAKETQYF
TGCAGCGTTCTGAGTGCGAAAGAGACCCAGTACTTC
>NA|TRBV27|TRBJ2-5|TRBD1
CASSLNRGETQYF
TGTGCCAGCAGTTTAAACAGGGGAGAGACCCAGTACTTC